The source of this TCR beta chain is a study of Graves' ophthalmopathy and Graves' hyperthyroidism. Scientists amplified the TCR beta CDR3 regions from RNA transcripts. The workflow started with a first-round RT-PCR run with HTBI primers and then moved on to a second-round multiplex PCR. MiXCR, run by TCRdb on the multiplex PCR reads, gives a single entry per CDR3 protein. The top ten hold roughly 45% of the sample, which has 600,000 to 950,000 distinct CDR3 sequences, roughly 41% seen once. It was on clinical symptoms, serum thyroxine, TRAb, thyroid ultrasound and orbital computed tomography that diagnosis relied. Someone took the PBMCs out of about 9.7 ml of fresh peripheral blood. The CDR3 has 13 residues. The germline gives CDR1 SQVTM, CDR2 ANQGSEA.

The sequence was collected from an adult man with Graves' ophthalmopathy. The rearrangement links TRBV29-1 to TRBJ2-7; D is possibly TRBD1 (6 bases). Sequencing was carried out using peripheral blood. This CDR3 reads CSASTGSSYEQYF. The CDR3 coding sequence is TGCAGTGCTAGCACAGGGAGCTCCTACGAGCAGTACTTC.